One and the same sample provided the 29 T cell receptor beta chains below, sequenced in a study of T cell changes during pregnancy in multiple sclerosis. The method was immunoSEQ multiplex PCR; TCRdb's version includes in-frame clones alone and lacks a portion of them. The sample carries under 75,000 clones, around nine tenths recorded once. The sequencing used CD4+ T cells from peripheral blood mononuclear cells, collected after pregnancy. These receptor sequences come from a female donor with multiple sclerosis, enrolled in a pregnancy study.

The chain links TRBV9 to TRBJ1-2; 7 bases agree with TRBD1. The CDR3 contains 15 residues. Trimming cost V 4 bases and J 4 bases; bases outside gene matches: 10. Germline V gene lookup returns CDR1 SGDLS and CDR2 YYNGEE. The CDR3 DNA sequence: TGTGCCAGCAGCCAAAGGGGGACAGAACTCTATGGCTACACCTTC. This codes for CASSQRGTELYGYTF.

V gene TRBV19 combines with J gene TRBJ1-2; 9 nucleotides agree with TRBD1. V trimming: 4 bases; J trimming: 2 bases; junction bases outside the gene matches: 8. CDR3 length: 16 residues. The germline gives CDR1 LNHDA, CDR2 SQIVND (reference sequence). The CDR3 coding sequence is TGTGCCAGTAGTACCCGGGACAGGGCGAAGAACTATGGCTACACCTTC. It encodes CASSTRDRAKNYGYTF.

The rearrangement joins TRBV6-1 to TRBJ1-1; 7 bases fit TRBD1. Germline CDR1 MNHNS, CDR2 SASEGT. V shed 4 bases, J shed 4 bases, and the junction held 3 bases outside the gene matches. The CDR3 has 13 residues. CDR3 nucleotide sequence: TGTGCCAGCAGTGGACAGGGTATCACTGAAGCTTTCTTT. Residues: CASSGQGITEAFF.

This rearrangement joins TRBV30 to TRBJ1-1; TRBD1 agrees at 10 bases. This CDR3 region has 15 residues. J gave up 0 bases and V 3 bases, and 4 bases lay outside the gene matches. Per the germline V gene, CDR1 is GTSNPN and CDR2 is SVGIG (reference sequence). Written as DNA, the CDR3 is TGTGCCTGGAGCACCGGACAGGGGGTGAACACTGAAGCTTTCTTT. Translating it yields CAWSTGQGVNTEAFF.

The CDR3 DNA reads TGCGCCAGCAGCCAGCCTGGGACAGGCCCCTACGAGCAGTACTTC. Translation: CASSQPGTGPYEQYF. This rearrangement joins TRBV5-1 to TRBJ2-5, with 8 positions matching TRBD1. The end of the DNA is better explained by TRBJ2-7, so the J call may be wrong. Germline-derived CDR1 and CDR2 are SGHRS and YFSETQ. This CDR3 comprises 15 residues.

The chain combines TRBV5-6 with TRBJ1-2; 8 bases map to TRBD1. Germline-derived CDR1 and CDR2 are SGHDT and YYEEEE. The CDR3 has 13 residues. Unmatched junction bases numbered 2, after V lost 4 bases and J lost 3 bases. CDR3 sequence: CASSQDRDYGYTF. Written as DNA, the CDR3 is TGTGCCAGCAGCCAGGACAGGGACTATGGCTACACCTTC.

This chain links TRBV27 with TRBJ1-2, with 8 bases fitting TRBD1. Germline V gene lookup returns CDR1 MNHEY and CDR2 SMNVEV (reference sequence). Unmatched junction bases numbered 7, after V lost 2 bases and J lost 5 bases. CDR3 length: 15 amino acids. The CDR3 loop is CASSLRQGAGYGYTF. CDR3 bases: TGTGCCAGCAGTTTAAGGCAGGGGGCAGGTTATGGCTACACCTTC.

The chain joins TRBV18 to TRBJ2-2; a possible D gene is TRBD1 (5 bases). The CDR3 is made up of 17 amino acids. CDR1 and CDR2 (germline): KGHSH, LQKENI. With 3 bases removed from V and 0 bases from J, the gap between germline ends came to 14 bases. CDR3 coding DNA: TGTGCCAGCTCACCCCGAGGACACCAGACGAACACCGGGGAGCTGTTTTTT. Its protein is CASSPRGHQTNTGELFF.

V gene TRBV6-1 combines with J gene TRBJ1-4; the D gene is possibly TRBD1 (6 bases). The V gene lost 6 bases and the J gene lost 11 bases, with 16 bases spanning the gap. This CDR3 is 13 amino acids long. Germline-derived CDR1 and CDR2 are MNHNS and SASEGT. This CDR3 reads CASRNRESGKLFF. The CDR3 DNA is TGTGCCAGCAGGAACAGGGAATCAGGGAAACTGTTTTTT.

The gene calls are TRBV6-1 and TRBJ1-2; no definite D call. Germline CDR1 reads MNHNS; CDR2 reads SASEGT. This CDR3 region has 11 residues. Between the trimmed V and J ends, which lost 6 bases and 8 bases, there was a span of 10 bases. The chain's CDR3 is CASSPSSGYTF. CDR3 coding DNA: TGTGCCAGCAGCCCTTCTTCCGGCTACACCTTC.

The CDR3 bases are TGTGCCAGCAGCTTGTTCACAGCTAAGAGCTCTGGAAACACCATATATTTT. Its protein is CASSLFTAKSSGNTIYF. This chain uses TRBV5-5 with TRBJ1-3; D remains ambiguous. V was shortened by 1 base and J by 0 bases, with 14 bases between the two germline ends. The germline gives CDR1 SGHKS, CDR2 YYEKEE (reference sequence). There are 17 residues in the CDR3.

The CDR3: CASSSLGGSYNEQFF. DNA for the CDR3: TGTGCCAGCAGCTCCCTAGGCGGATCCTACAATGAGCAGTTCTTC. The V and J genes are TRBV7-3 and TRBJ2-1; D remains ambiguous. V lost 4 bases and J 1 base, leaving 11 bases between the germline ends. The CDR3 is 15 residues long. Germline-derived CDR1 and CDR2 are SGHTA and FQGTGA.

This chain links TRBV18 with TRBJ2-7; 9 bases are a match to TRBD2. The CDR3 covers 14 residues. J lost 5 bases, V lost 2 bases, and 4 bases had no gene match. From germline, CDR1 is KGHSH and CDR2 LQKENI. The CDR3 sequence: CASSPTGLANEQYF. CDR3 in DNA: TGTGCCAGCTCACCAACGGGACTAGCCAACGAGCAGTACTTC. Complete variable domain (other parts from reference TRBV18 and TRBJ2-7): NAGVMQNPRHLVRRRGQEARLRCSPMKGHSHVYWYRQLPEEGLKFMVYLQKENIIDESGMPKERFSAEFPKEGPSILRIQQVVRGDSAAYFCASSPTGLANEQYFGPGTRLTVT.

The chain has TRBV28 and TRBJ1-4; a weak D match, TRBD1 (6 bases). This CDR3 region has 16 residues. V dropped 4 bases and J dropped 4 bases, with 16 bases sitting between them. Germline assignment: CDR1 MDHEN and CDR2 SYDVKM. In DNA, the CDR3 is TGTGCCAGCAGTTCCCAGACGACAGGCCATAATGAAAAACTGTTTTTT. Its protein is CASSSQTTGHNEKLFF.

The J gene is TRBJ2-3, the V gene TRBV28; D might be TRBD1 (6 bases). The V end lost 4 bases, the J end lost 4 bases, and 15 bases lay between the germline ends. Per the germline V gene, CDR1 is MDHEN and CDR2 is SYDVKM. This CDR3 comprises 15 residues. Here the CDR3 DNA reads TGTGCCAGCAGTTCCTCGGGACCAGGGGCAGATACGCAGTATTTT. It encodes CASSSSGPGADTQYF.

The chain is built from TRBV9 and TRBJ2-1; D might be TRBD1 (6 bases). Trimming pared 5 bases from V and 0 bases from J, leaving 12 bases between. The CDR3 spans 15 residues. Germline V CDR1 and CDR2: SGDLS, YYNGEE. The DNA of the CDR3 is TGTGCCAGCAGTGATTCAGGGGACTCCTACAATGAGCAGTTCTTC. Translating it yields CASSDSGDSYNEQFF.

V and J are TRBV2 and TRBJ2-7; D uncertain. This CDR3 has 11 residues. V shed 3 bases and J shed 4 bases, with 4 bases lying between them. Germline values: CDR1 SNHLY, CDR2 FYNNEI. CDR3 loop: CASSELYEQYF. CDR3 DNA: TGTGCCAGCAGTGAGTTATACGAGCAGTACTTC.

This chain links TRBV10-3 with TRBJ2-1, with 12 bases lining up with TRBD2. This CDR3 region has 17 residues. The germline V gene has CDR1 ENHRY and CDR2 SYGVKD. The J segment lost 0 bases and the V segment lost 6 bases, leaving 6 bases of the junction unmatched. CDR3 protein: CAISWTSGTSSYNEQFF. The CDR3 nucleotides are TGTGCCATCAGCTGGACTAGCGGGACCAGCTCCTACAATGAGCAGTTCTTC.

The chain couples TRBV21-1 to TRBJ2-7; the D call in the table, TRBD1, was not verified against the DNA. TRBV21-1 counts as a pseudogene. This CDR3 region has 14 residues. Written as DNA, the CDR3 is TGTGCCAGCAGCCAAAGACAGGGGTCCTACGAGCAGTACTTC. Its protein is CASSQRQGSYEQYF.

The chain carries TRBV19 and TRBJ1-6; a possible D gene is TRBD1 (6 bases). V lost 10 bases, J lost 3 bases, and 13 bases lay in between. The germline CDR1 and CDR2 sequences are LNHDA and SQIVND (reference sequence). The CDR3 has 14 residues. CDR3 sequence reads: CATGGTFYNSPLHF. In nucleotides, the CDR3 is TGTGCCACTGGGGGCACCTTCTATAATTCACCCCTCCACTTT.

The rearrangement uses TRBV2 and TRBJ2-7; 11 positions match TRBD2. The CDR3 runs to 16 residues. V trimming: 6 bases; J trimming: 5 bases; junction bases outside the gene matches: 12. Germline assignment: CDR1 SNHLY and CDR2 FYNNEI. The CDR3 sequence is CASRTIASGRSHEQYF. In DNA form, the CDR3 reads TGTGCCAGCAGGACGATCGCTAGCGGGAGGAGCCACGAGCAGTACTTC.

The chain recombines TRBV5-4 with TRBJ2-3; TRBD2 matches at 10 bases. CDR3 size: 16 residues. V was clipped by 0 bases and J by 2 bases; unmatched bases: 3. Germline lookup yields CDR1 SGHNT and CDR2 YYREEE (reference sequence). The CDR3 DNA reads TGTGCCAGCAGCTTGGGGAGCGGGGGGGTCACAGATACGCAGTATTTT. This translates into CASSLGSGGVTDTQYF.

This clone was picked up one time. The chain employs TRBV28 and TRBJ1-5; D gene unclear. Deletions cut 7 bases from V and 1 base from J, with 8 bases between. CDR3 length equals 13 residues. Germline CDR1 and CDR2: MDHEN and SYDVKM. CDR3 in DNA: TGTGCCAGCAATGCCAGGAGCAATCAGCCCCAGCATTTT. Translating gives CASNARSNQPQHF.

J is TRBJ1-1 and V is TRBV18; possibly TRBD1 for D (6 bases). With 3 bases removed from V and 8 bases from J, the gap between germline ends came to 7 bases. Germline V lookup: CDR1 KGHSH, CDR2 LQKENI. CDR3 length: 11 amino acids. The CDR3 nucleotides are TGTGCCAGCTCACCCGGGACAGAAGCTTTCTTT. Translated: CASSPGTEAFF.

This rearrangement joins TRBV19 to TRBJ1-6; TRBD1 agrees at 11 bases. The length of the CDR3 is 16 residues. The germline CDR1 and CDR2 sequences are LNHDA and SQIVND (reference sequence). The J segment lost 6 bases and the V segment lost 5 bases, leaving 6 bases of the junction unmatched. The CDR3 here is CASSLSGTGGNSPLHF. CDR3 in DNA: TGTGCCAGTAGTCTGTCCGGGACAGGGGGTAATTCACCCCTCCACTTT.

This chain joins TRBV5-8 and TRBJ1-4; 7 positions agree with TRBD1. Trimming at V came to 0 bases and at J to 2 bases, leaving 4 bases not matched to a gene. Germline lookup yields CDR1 SGHTS and CDR2 YDEGEE. This CDR3 is 16 amino acids long. CDR3 sequence: CASSLGTTGTNEKLFF. DNA of the CDR3: TGTGCCAGCAGCTTGGGTACGACAGGGACTAATGAAAAACTGTTTTTT.

The chain carries TRBV19 and TRBJ1-5; D call uncertain. V was cut by 7 bases and J by 10 bases, with 14 bases left in between. This CDR3 comprises 12 residues. CDR1 and CDR2 from the germline V gene are LNHDA and SQIVND (reference sequence). The DNA for the CDR3 is TGTGCCAGTAATAACCCGGCGGTTCCCCAGCATTTT. Translated, it gives CASNNPAVPQHF. The entire variable domain, with the rest obtained from reference TRBV19 and TRBJ1-5, is as follows: DGGITQSPKYLFRKEGQNVTLSCEQNLNHDAMYWYRQDPGQGLRLIYYSQIVNDFQKGDIAEGYSVSREKKESFPLTVTSAQKNPTAFYLCASNNPAVPQHFGDGTRLSIL.

This chain uses TRBV30 with TRBJ1-3; D uncertain. Deletions cut 5 bases from V and 4 bases from J, with 9 bases between. CDR1 is GTSNPN and CDR2 is SVGIG in the germline V gene (reference sequence). The CDR3 runs to 12 residues. Written as DNA, the CDR3 is TGTGCCTGGTCCCGGTCGGGAAACACCATATATTTT. Protein sequence: CAWSRSGNTIYF.

CDR3 protein: CASSRSNTYNEQFF. The CDR3 coding sequence is TGTGCCAGCAGTCGGAGTAACACCTACAATGAGCAGTTCTTC. The J gene is TRBJ2-1, the V gene TRBV28; D ambiguous. Germline values: CDR1 MDHEN, CDR2 SYDVKM. This CDR3 has 14 amino acids. V lost 5 bases and J 2 bases, leaving 10 bases between the germline ends.